This TCR beta chain was sequenced in a study of molecular identifiers for immune sequencing clone quantification. CDR1 and CDR2 from the germline V gene are KGHSH and LQKENI. Trimming removed 4 bases at V and 0 bases at J, with 13 bases between. The CDR3 is made up of 16 amino acids. Listed TCR primers, together with previously described methods, were used for the bulk TCR libraries. TCRdb fed the PCR reads into MiXCR, producing one record per CDR3 protein. Of about 510,000 distinct CDR3 sequences in the sample, 25% were seen once. The V and J genes are TRBV18 and TRBJ2-1; TRBD2 is a possible D gene (6 bases). This sequence was found in a human donor in good health. Some libraries in this study had Jurkat cell RNA spiked in. Material for sequencing was naive CD8+ T cells from blood, with Jurkat cell RNA spiked in. Subset in this sample: FACS-sorted CD8+CD4-CCR7+CD45RA+ naive T cells. CDR3 loop: CASSQDSTSSYNEQFF. The CDR3, as DNA: TGTGCCAGCTCACAGGATTCGACTAGCTCCTACAATGAGCAGTTCTTC. Combining the CDR3 with reference TRBV18 and TRBJ2-1 gives the whole variable domain NAGVMQNPRHLVRRRGQEARLRCSPMKGHSHVYWYRQLPEEGLKFMVYLQKENIIDESGMPKERFSAEFPKEGPSILRIQQVVRGDSAAYFCASSQDSTSSYNEQFFGPGTRLTVL.